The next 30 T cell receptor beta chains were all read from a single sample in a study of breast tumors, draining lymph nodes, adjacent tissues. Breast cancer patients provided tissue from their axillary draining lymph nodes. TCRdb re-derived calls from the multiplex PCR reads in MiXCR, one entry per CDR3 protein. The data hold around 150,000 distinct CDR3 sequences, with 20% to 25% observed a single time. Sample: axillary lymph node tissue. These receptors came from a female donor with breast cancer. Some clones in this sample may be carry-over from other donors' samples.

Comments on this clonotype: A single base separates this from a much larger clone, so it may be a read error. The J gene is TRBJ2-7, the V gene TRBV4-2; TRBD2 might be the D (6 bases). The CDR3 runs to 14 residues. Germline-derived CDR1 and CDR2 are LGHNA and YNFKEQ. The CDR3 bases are TGTGCCAGCAGTGCGGGACTGACCTCCCACGAGCAGTACTTC. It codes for CASSAGLTSHEQYF.

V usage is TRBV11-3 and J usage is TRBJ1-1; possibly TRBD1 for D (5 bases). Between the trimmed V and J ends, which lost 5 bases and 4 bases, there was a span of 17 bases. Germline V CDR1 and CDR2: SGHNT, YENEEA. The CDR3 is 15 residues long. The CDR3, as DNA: TGTGCCAGCAGCCCAGAGACGGGGGGGTTCACTGAAGCTTTCTTT. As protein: CASSPETGGFTEAFF.

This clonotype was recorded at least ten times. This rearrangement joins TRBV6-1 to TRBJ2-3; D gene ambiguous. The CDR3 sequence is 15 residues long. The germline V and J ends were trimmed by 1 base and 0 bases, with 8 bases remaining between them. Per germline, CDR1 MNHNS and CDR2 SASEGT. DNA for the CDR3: TGTGCCAGCAGTGAAGTAGGTTTTAGCACAGATACGCAGTATTTT. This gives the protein CASSEVGFSTDTQYF.

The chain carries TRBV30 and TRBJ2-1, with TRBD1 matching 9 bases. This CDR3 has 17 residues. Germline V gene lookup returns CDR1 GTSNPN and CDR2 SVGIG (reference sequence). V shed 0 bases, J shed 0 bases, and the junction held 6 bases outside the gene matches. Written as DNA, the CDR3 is TGTGCCTGGAGTGTAAAGGACAGGGGCTACTCCTACAATGAGCAGTTCTTC. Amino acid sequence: CAWSVKDRGYSYNEQFF.

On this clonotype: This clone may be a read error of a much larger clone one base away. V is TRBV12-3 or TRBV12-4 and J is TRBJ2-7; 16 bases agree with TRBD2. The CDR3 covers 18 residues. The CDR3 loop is CASSQGLAGGTSSYAQYF. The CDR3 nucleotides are TGTGCCAGCAGTCAGGGACTAGCGGGAGGGACCAGCTCCTACGCGCAGTACTTC.

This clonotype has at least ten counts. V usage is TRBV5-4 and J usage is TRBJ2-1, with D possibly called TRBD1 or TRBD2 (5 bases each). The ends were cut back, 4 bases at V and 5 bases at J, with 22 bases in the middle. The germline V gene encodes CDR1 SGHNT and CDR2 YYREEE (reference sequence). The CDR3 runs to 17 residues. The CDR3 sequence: CASSHRPGPRIDNEQFF. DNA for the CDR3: TGTGCCAGCAGCCATAGACCGGGGCCGAGGATCGACAATGAGCAGTTCTTC.

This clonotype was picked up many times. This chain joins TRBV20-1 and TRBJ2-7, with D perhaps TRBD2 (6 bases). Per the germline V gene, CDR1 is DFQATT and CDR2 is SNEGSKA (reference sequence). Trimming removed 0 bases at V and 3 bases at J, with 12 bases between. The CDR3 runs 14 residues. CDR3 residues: CSAREASDHYEQYF. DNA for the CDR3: TGCAGTGCTAGAGAGGCTAGCGACCACTACGAGCAGTACTTC.

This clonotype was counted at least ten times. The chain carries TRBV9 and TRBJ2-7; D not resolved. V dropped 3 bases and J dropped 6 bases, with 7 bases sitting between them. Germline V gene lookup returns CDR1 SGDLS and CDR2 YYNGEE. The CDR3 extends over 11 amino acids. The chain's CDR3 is CASSGKSEQYF. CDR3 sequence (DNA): TGTGCCAGCAGCGGAAAATCCGAGCAGTACTTC.

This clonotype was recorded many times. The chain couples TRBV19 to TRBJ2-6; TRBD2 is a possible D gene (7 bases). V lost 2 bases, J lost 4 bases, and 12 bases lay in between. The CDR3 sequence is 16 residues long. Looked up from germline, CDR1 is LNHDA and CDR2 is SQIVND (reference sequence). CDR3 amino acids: CASSIRGGTGANVLTF. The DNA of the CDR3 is TGTGCCAGTAGTATAAGGGGGGGGACGGGGGCCAACGTCCTGACTTTC.

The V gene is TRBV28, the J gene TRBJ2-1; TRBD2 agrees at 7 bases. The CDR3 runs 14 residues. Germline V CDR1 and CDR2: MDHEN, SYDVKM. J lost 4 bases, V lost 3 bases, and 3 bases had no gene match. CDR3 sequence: CASSFAGVYNEQFF. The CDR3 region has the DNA TGTGCCAGCAGTTTCGCGGGAGTTTACAATGAGCAGTTCTTC.

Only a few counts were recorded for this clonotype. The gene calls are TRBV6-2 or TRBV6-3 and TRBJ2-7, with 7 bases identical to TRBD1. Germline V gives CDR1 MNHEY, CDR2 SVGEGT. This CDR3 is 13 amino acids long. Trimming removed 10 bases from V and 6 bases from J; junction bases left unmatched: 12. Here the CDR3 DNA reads TGTGCCACGCATCAGGGGGTCCCCCCCGAGCAGTACTTC. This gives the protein CATHQGVPPEQYF.

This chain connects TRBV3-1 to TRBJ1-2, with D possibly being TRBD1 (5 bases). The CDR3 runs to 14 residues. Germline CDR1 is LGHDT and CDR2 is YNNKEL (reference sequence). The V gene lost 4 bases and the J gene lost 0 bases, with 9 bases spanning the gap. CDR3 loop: CASSRRQSNYGYTF. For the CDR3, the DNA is TGTGCCAGCAGCCGCCGACAGTCTAACTATGGCTACACCTTC.

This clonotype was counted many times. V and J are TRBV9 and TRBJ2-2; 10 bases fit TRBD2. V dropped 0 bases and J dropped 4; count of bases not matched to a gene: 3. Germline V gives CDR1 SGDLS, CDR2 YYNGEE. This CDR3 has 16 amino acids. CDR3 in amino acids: CASSVVPSGSTGELFF. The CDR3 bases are TGTGCCAGCAGCGTAGTCCCTAGCGGGAGCACCGGGGAGCTGTTTTTT.

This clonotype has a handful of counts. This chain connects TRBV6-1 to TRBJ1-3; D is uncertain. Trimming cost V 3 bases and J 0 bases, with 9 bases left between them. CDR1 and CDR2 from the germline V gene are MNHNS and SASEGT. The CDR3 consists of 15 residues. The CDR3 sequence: CASSEGSSSGNTIYF. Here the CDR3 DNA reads TGTGCCAGCAGTGAGGGTAGCTCCTCTGGAAACACCATATATTTT.

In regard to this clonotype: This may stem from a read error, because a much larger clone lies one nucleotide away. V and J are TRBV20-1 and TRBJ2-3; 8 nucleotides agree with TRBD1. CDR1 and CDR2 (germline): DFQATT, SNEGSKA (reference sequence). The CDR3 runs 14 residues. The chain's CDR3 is CSASGQGVTDTRYF. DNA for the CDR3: TGCAGTGCTAGTGGACAGGGCGTCACAGATACGCGGTATTTT.

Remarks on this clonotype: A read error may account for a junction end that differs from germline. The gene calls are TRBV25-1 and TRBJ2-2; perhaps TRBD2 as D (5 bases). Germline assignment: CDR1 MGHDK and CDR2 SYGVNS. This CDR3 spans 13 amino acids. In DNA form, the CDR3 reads TGTGCCAGCAGTGAATTGGGTCCCGGGGAGCTGGTTTTT. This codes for CASSELGPGELVF.

CDR3 protein: CAISESGGYYGYTF. The CDR3 DNA reads TGTGCCATCAGTGAGTCAGGGGGCTACTATGGCTACACCTTC. The chain carries TRBV10-3 and TRBJ1-2; 7 nucleotides align to TRBD1. CDR1 ENHRY and CDR2 SYGVKD come from the germline V gene. The CDR3 is 14 amino acids. The V and J ends lost 0 bases and 3 bases, in that order; junction bases with no gene match: 1.

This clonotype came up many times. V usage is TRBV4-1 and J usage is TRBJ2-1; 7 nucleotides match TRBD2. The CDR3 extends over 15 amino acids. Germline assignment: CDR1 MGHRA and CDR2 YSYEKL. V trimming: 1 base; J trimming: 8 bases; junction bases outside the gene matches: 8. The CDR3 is CASSQAGAGVHEQFF. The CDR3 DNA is TGCGCCAGCAGCCAAGCAGGTGCGGGAGTGCATGAGCAGTTCTTC.

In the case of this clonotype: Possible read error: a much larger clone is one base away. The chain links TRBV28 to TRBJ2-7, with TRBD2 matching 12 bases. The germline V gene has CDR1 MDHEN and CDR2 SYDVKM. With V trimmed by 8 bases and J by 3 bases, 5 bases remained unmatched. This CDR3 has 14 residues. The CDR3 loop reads CASGWTSGNYEQYF. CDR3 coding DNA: TGTGCCAGCGGATGGACTAGCGGGAACTACGAGCAGTACTTC.

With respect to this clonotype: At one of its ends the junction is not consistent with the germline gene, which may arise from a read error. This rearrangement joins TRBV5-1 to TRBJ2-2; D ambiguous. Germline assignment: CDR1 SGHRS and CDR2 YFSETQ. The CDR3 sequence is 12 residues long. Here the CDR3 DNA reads TGCGCCAGCGGCAAGAACACTGGGGAGCTGTTTTTT. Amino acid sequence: CASGKNTGELFF.

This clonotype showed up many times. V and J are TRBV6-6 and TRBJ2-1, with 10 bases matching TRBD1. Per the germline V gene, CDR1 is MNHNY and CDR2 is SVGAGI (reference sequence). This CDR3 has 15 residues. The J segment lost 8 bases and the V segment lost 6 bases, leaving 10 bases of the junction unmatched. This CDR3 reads CASSRPGQGYDEQFF. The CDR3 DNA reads TGTGCCAGCAGCCGACCGGGACAGGGGTACGATGAGCAGTTCTTC.

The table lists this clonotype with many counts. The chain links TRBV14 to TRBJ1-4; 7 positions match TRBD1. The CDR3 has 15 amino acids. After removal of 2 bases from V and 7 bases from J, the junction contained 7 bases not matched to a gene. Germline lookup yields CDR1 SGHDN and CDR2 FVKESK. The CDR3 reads CASSQKQGFFEKLFF. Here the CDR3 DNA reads TGTGCCAGCAGCCAAAAACAGGGGTTTTTTGAAAAACTGTTTTTT.

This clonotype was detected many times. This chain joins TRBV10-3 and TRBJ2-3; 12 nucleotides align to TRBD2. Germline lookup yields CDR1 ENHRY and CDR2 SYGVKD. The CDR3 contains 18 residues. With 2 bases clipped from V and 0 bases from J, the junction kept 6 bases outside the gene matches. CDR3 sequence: CAISEALAGGASTDTQYF. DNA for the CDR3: TGTGCCATCAGTGAGGCACTAGCGGGAGGAGCAAGCACAGATACGCAGTATTTT.

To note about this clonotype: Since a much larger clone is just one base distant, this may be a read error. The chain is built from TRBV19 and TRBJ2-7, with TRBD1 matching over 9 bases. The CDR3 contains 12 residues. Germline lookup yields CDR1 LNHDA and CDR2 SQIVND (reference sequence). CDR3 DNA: TGTGCCAGTAGGGACAGGGGTTACGGGCAGTACTTC. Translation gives CASRDRGYGQYF.

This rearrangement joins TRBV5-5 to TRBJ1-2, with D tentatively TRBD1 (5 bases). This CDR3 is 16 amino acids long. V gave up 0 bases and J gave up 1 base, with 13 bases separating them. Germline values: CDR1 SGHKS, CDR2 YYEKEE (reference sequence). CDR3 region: CASSLAVWGGNYGYTF. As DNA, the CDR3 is TGTGCCAGCAGCTTGGCCGTATGGGGCGGTAACTATGGCTACACCTTC.

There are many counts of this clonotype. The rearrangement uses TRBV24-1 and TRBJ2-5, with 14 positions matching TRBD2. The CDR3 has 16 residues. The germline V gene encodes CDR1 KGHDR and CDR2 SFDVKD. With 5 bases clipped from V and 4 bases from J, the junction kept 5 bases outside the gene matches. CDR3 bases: TGTGCCACCAGTGGAGGGACTAGCGGGAGAGGAGAGACCCAGTACTTC. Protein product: CATSGGTSGRGETQYF.

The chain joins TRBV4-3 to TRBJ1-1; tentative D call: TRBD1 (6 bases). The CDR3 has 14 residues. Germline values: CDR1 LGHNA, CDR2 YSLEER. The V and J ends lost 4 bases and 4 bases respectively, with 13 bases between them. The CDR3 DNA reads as TGCGCCAGCAGCCGAAGTACGACAGGCACTGAAGCTTTCTTT. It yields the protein CASSRSTTGTEAFF.

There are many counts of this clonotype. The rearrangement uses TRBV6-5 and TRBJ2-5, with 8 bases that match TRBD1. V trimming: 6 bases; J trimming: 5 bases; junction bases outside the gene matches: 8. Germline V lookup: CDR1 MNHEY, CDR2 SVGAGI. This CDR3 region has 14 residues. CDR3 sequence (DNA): TGTGCCAGCAGGCCCCGGACAGGGTCGGAGACCCAGTACTTC. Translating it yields CASRPRTGSETQYF.

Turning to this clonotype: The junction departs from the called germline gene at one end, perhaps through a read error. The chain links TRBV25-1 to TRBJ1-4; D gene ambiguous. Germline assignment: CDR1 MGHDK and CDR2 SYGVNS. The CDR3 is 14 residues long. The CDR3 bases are TGTGCCGGCAGTGAATACGGGGCTAATGAAAAACTGTTTTTT. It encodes CAGSEYGANEKLFF.

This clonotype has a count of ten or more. The CDR3 region has the DNA TGTGCCATCGGAAACAATCAGCCCCAGCATTTT. This gives the protein CAIGNNQPQHF. The chain uses TRBV28 and TRBJ1-5; no definite D call. V lost 10 bases and J lost 3, with 7 bases in between. The germline V gene has CDR1 MDHEN and CDR2 SYDVKM. The CDR3 spans 11 residues.